Sequencing of this TCR beta chain was carried out in a study of vaccination and CD4 T cells after COVID-19. Study in general: Once diagnosed, patients had post-COVID samples drawn a median about 100 days later (range 35 to 161). Post-vaccine sample collection happened at a median of approximately 10 weeks after dose two, ranging 14 to 241.

Trimming at V came to 5 bases and at J to 4 bases, leaving 11 bases not matched to a gene. The V gene's germline CDR1 is SGHNT and CDR2 YENEEA. The CDR3 has 16 amino acids. As concerns this clonotype: Its antigen remains unidentified.

The Oncomine TCR Beta short-read assay generated sequence data from the DNA of cultured CD4+ T cells. MiXCR, run by TCRdb on the PCR reads, gives a single entry per CDR3 protein. The table lists several thousand distinct CDR3 sequences, less than 40% of them singletons, with 30% in the top ten. Regarding treatment: roughly 11-day PBMC culture with coronavirus spike peptide pools or control peptides (ViraFEST assay). Peptide pools at 9.5 to 10 ug/ml stimulated two million PBMCs per well with about 10 IU/ml IL-2. Sequencing used cultured CD4+ T cells from blood. The rearrangement uses TRBV11-3 and TRBJ2-3; 8 bases fit TRBD2. The source of this sequence is a human donor with COVID-19. The CDR3 region has the DNA TGTGCCAGCAGCCTCGACGGGAGGGGTGCCGCAGATACGCAGTATTTT. Its translation is CASSLDGRGAADTQYF.